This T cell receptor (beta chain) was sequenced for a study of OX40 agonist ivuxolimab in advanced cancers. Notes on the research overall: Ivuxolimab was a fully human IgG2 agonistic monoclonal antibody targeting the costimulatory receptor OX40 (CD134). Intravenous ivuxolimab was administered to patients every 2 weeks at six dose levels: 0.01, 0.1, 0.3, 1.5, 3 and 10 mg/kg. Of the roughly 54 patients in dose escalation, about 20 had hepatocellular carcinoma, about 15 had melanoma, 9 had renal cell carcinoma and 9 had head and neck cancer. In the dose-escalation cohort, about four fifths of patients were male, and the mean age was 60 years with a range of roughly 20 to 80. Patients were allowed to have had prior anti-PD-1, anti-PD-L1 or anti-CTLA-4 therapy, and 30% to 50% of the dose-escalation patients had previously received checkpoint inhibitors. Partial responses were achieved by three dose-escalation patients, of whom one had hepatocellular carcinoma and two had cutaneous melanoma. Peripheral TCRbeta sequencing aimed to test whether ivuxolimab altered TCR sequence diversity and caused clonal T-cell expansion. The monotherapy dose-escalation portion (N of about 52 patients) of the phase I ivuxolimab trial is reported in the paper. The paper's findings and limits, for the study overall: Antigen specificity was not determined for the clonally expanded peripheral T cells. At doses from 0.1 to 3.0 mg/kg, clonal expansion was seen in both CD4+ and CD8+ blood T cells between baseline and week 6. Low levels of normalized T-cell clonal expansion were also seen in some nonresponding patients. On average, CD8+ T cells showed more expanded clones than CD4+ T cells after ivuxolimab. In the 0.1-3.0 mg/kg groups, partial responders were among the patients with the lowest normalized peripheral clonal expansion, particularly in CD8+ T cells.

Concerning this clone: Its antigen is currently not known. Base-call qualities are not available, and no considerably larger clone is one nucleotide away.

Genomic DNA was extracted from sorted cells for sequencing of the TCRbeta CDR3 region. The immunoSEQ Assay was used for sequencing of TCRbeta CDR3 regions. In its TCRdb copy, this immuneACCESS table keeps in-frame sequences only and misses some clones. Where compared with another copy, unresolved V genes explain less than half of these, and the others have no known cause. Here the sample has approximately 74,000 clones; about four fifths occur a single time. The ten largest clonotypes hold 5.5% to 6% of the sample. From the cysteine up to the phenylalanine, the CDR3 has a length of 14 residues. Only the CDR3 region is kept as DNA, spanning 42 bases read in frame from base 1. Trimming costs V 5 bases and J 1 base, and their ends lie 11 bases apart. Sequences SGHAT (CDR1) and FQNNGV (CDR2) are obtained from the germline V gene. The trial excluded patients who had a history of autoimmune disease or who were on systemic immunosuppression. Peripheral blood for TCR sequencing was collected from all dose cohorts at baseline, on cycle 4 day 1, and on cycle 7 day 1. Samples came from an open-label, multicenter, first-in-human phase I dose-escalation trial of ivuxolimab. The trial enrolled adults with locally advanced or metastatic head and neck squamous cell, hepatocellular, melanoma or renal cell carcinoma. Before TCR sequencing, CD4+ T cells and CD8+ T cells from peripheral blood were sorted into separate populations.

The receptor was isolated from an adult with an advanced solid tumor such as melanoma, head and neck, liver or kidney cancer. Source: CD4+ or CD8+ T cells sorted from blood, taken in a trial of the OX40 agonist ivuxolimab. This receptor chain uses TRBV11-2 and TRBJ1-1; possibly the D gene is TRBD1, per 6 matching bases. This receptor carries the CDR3 CASSRTGSNTEAFF. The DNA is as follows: TGTGCCAGCAGCCGCACAGGGTCGAACACTGAAGCTTTCTTT.